The 10 T cell receptor beta chains in this list originate from one sample, sequenced in a study of blood T cell repertoires in COVID-19. TCRdb's table, derived via immunoSEQ multiplex PCR, lists solely in-frame clones and lacks some. The top ten hold about 59% of the sample, which has roughly 48,000 clones, over 80% seen once. Sample: peripheral blood. Receptor source: a man between 65 and 79 years old with acute or convalescent COVID-19.

The rearrangement uses TRBV7-9 and TRBJ1-2; 7 bases fit TRBD1. Germline lookup yields CDR1 SEHNR and CDR2 FQNEAQ (reference sequence). The CDR3 has 16 residues. J was trimmed by 8 bases and V by 5 bases; bases with no gene match: 17. The CDR3 sequence is CASSIRDSLPWCGYTF. The CDR3 nucleotides read TGTGCCAGCAGCATCCGGGACAGCCTCCCTTGGTGCGGCTACACCTTC.

The rearrangement uses TRBV10-3 and TRBJ1-6, with D perhaps matching TRBD1 (5 bases). Germline V gene lookup returns CDR1 ENHRY and CDR2 SYGVKD. V was trimmed by 4 bases and J by 5 bases, leaving 9 bases between them. The CDR3 covers 14 residues. As DNA, the CDR3 is TGTGCCATCAGTGGGGGCAGGGATAATTCACCCCTCCACTTT. Protein sequence: CAISGGRDNSPLHF.

The V call is TRBV30, the J call TRBJ1-1, with 8 bases lining up with TRBD1. J gave up 1 base and V 1 base, and 2 bases lay outside the gene matches. Looked up from germline, CDR1 is GTSNPN and CDR2 is SVGIG (reference sequence). CDR3 size: 14 residues. CDR3 DNA sequence: TGTGCCTGGAGTGACGGGACAGGGAACACTGAAGCTTTCTTT. The encoded protein is CAWSDGTGNTEAFF.

The chain's CDR3 is CAINRDFYTGELFF. CDR3 DNA sequence: TGTGCCATAAATCGGGACTTTTACACCGGGGAGCTGTTTTTT. The V gene is TRBV10-3, the J gene TRBJ2-2; tentatively, D is TRBD2 (6 bases). Between the trimmed V and J ends, which lost 9 bases and 3 bases, there was a span of 14 bases. Germline CDR1 is ENHRY and CDR2 is SYGVKD. This CDR3 has 14 amino acids.

The chain joins TRBV5-5 to TRBJ2-1, with TRBD2 matching 8 bases. CDR3 length equals 15 residues. The V and J ends lost 0 bases and 4 bases, in that order; junction bases with no gene match: 3. Germline loops: CDR1 SGHKS, CDR2 YYEKEE (reference sequence). The CDR3 region is CASSLVAGGYNEQFF. The CDR3 region has the DNA TGTGCCAGCAGCTTGGTGGCGGGGGGTTACAATGAGCAGTTCTTC.

This clone was observed a single time. The genes are TRBV30 and TRBJ2-2, with TRBD1 matching over 8 bases. Per the germline V gene, CDR1 is GTSNPN and CDR2 is SVGIG (reference sequence). V lost 0 bases, J lost 0 bases, and 6 bases stayed unmatched. The CDR3 consists of 17 residues. The CDR3 coding sequence is TGTGCCTGGAGTGTTGAACAGGGGGTAACGAACACCGGGGAGCTGTTTTTT. The encoded protein is CAWSVEQGVTNTGELFF.

The rearrangement uses TRBV6-5 and TRBJ1-6, with D unclear. CDR3 length equals 14 residues. Germline V gene lookup returns CDR1 MNHEY and CDR2 SVGAGI. V lost 2 bases and J 3 bases, leaving 5 bases between the germline ends. The CDR3 reads CASSYHSYNSPLHF. For the CDR3, the DNA is TGTGCCAGCAGTTACCACAGCTATAATTCACCCCTCCACTTT.

The chain carries TRBV18 and TRBJ1-2; 7 bases line up with TRBD1. V trimming: 2 bases; J trimming: 5 bases; junction bases outside the gene matches: 14. Germline V gene data show CDR1 as KGHSH and CDR2 as LQKENI. The CDR3 spans 17 residues. Here the CDR3 DNA reads TGTGCCAGCTCACCAGGAGGTAGGGACAGACTCGGGTATGGCTACACCTTC. This sequence encodes CASSPGGRDRLGYGYTF.

This chain uses TRBV5-1 with TRBJ2-5; TRBD2 matches 11 bases. Per the germline V gene, CDR1 is SGHRS and CDR2 is YFSETQ. This CDR3 is built from 14 residues. V gave up 2 bases and J gave up 5 bases; unmatched junction bases: 2. The CDR3 reads CASSFSGRVETQYF. The CDR3 bases are TGCGCCAGCAGCTTTAGCGGGAGGGTTGAGACCCAGTACTTC.

The chain is built from TRBV10-2 and TRBJ1-5; TRBD1 is a possible D gene (5 bases). V lost 8 bases to trimming and J lost 3 bases, with 14 bases between them. CDR1 is WSHSY and CDR2 is SAAADI in the germline V gene. The CDR3 runs 14 residues. The DNA for the CDR3 is TGCGCCAGCCGCCCAGGAGGGGACAATCAGCCCCAGCATTTT. This sequence encodes CASRPGGDNQPQHF.